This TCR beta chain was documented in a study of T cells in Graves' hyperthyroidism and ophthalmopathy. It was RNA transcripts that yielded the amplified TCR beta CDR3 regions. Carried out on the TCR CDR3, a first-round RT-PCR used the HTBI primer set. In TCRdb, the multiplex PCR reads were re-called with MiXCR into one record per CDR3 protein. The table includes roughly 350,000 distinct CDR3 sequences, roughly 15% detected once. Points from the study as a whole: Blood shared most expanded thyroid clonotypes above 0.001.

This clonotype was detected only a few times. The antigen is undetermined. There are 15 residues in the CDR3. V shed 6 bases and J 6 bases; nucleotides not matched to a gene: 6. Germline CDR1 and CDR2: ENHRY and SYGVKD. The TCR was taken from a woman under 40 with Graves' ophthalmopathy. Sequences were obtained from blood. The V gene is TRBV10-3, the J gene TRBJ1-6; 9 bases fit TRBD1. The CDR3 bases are TGTGCCATCAGGATGGACAGGGGAACTAATTCACCCCTCCACTTT. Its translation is CAIRMDRGTNSPLHF.